Presented here are 27 T cell receptor beta chains from one specimen sequenced in a study of shared clonotypes between healthy human individuals. Repertoires were generated with immunoSEQ multiplex PCR, while TCRdb's copy carries only in-frame clones and drops some. The sample lists approximately 1,000,000 clones; 60% to 80% were seen once. Specimen: memory CD4+ T cells from PBMCs. Subset of the sample: CD45RA-negative fraction. The receptors come from a man between 18 and 29 years old in good health. Some clones in this sample may be carry-over from other donors' samples.

The chain carries TRBV19 and TRBJ2-5; weak D call: TRBD2 (5 bases). The CDR3 length is 14 residues. Trimming took 7 bases from V and 5 from J, leaving 17 bases between them. Germline CDR1 LNHDA, CDR2 SQIVND (reference sequence). The DNA for the CDR3 is TGTGCCAGTATGAGTCCTGGACTCGGGGAGACCCAGTACTTC. Its translation: CASMSPGLGETQYF.

With respect to this clone: A read error may explain this, as a much larger clone is one base away. V gene TRBV2 combines with J gene TRBJ1-3; no clear D. This CDR3 region has 13 residues. Germline V gives CDR1 SNHLY, CDR2 FYNNEI. The germline V and J ends were trimmed by 6 bases and 0 bases, with 6 bases remaining between them. CDR3 DNA sequence: TGTGCCAGCAGGGTCAACTCTGGAAACACCATATATTTT. Encoded protein: CASRVNSGNTIYF. Variable domain in full (rest from reference TRBV2 and TRBJ1-3): EPEVTQTPSHQVTQMGQEVILRCVPISNHLYFYWYRQILGQKVEFLVSFYNNEISEKSEIFDDQFSVERPDGSNFTLKIRSTKLEDSAMYFCASRVNSGNTIYFGEGSWLTVV.

The chain couples TRBV4-1 to TRBJ1-5; TRBD1 agrees at 8 bases. The germline V gene has CDR1 MGHRA and CDR2 YSYEKL. The CDR3 contains 15 residues. Trimming cost V 2 bases and J 6 bases; bases outside gene matches: 6. CDR3 DNA: TGCGCCAGCAGCCAACACGGACAGGGAGGTCAGCCCCAGCATTTT. Translating gives CASSQHGQGGQPQHF.

The V gene is TRBV18, the J gene TRBJ1-1; no definite D call. Germline CDR1 KGHSH, CDR2 LQKENI. V shed 1 base and J shed 1 base, with 10 bases lying between them. CDR3 size: 15 residues. The CDR3 sequence is CASSPQLGENTEAFF. CDR3 coding DNA: TGTGCCAGCTCACCACAACTCGGTGAGAACACTGAAGCTTTCTTT. Looking up the rest from reference TRBV18 and TRBJ1-1 gives the full variable domain: NAGVMQNPRHLVRRRGQEARLRCSPMKGHSHVYWYRQLPEEGLKFMVYLQKENIIDESGMPKERFSAEFPKEGPSILRIQQVVRGDSAAYFCASSPQLGENTEAFFGQGTRLTVV.

The rearrangement joins TRBV2 to TRBJ2-7; TRBD2 agrees at 10 bases. Germline lookup yields CDR1 SNHLY and CDR2 FYNNEI. This CDR3 is 14 amino acids long. The J segment lost 7 bases and the V segment lost 7 bases, leaving 10 bases of the junction unmatched. The CDR3, as DNA: TGTGCCAGCACGATGGCTAGCGGGAGAGTTGAGCAGTACTTC. Encoded protein: CASTMASGRVEQYF. Full variable domain (rest looked up from reference TRBV2 and TRBJ2-7): EPEVTQTPSHQVTQMGQEVILRCVPISNHLYFYWYRQILGQKVEFLVSFYNNEISEKSEIFDDQFSVERPDGSNFTLKIRSTKLEDSAMYFCASTMASGRVEQYFGPGTRLTVT.

This clone was observed a handful of times. This chain joins TRBV2 and TRBJ2-5; D may be TRBD1 (6 bases). Between the trimmed V and J ends, which lost 6 bases and 2 bases, there was a span of 13 bases. Germline CDR1 and CDR2: SNHLY and FYNNEI. The CDR3 spans 14 residues. CDR3 nucleotides: TGTGCCAGCAGCCCCCACGACAGGCAAGAGACCCAGTACTTC. It is translated as CASSPHDRQETQYF.

The V and J genes are TRBV2 and TRBJ2-1; the D is unclear. V lost 5 bases and J 10 bases, leaving 12 bases between the germline ends. Germline V lookup: CDR1 SNHLY, CDR2 FYNNEI. The CDR3 is made up of 12 amino acids. CDR3: CASSQDIREQFF. CDR3 DNA sequence: TGTGCCAGCAGTCAAGATATTCGCGAGCAGTTCTTC.

The gene calls are TRBV7-2 and TRBJ2-7, with D hard to call. CDR3 length: 14 residues. The V gene lost 8 bases and the J gene lost 0 bases, with 14 bases spanning the gap. From germline, CDR1 is SGHTA and CDR2 FQGNSA. CDR3 protein: CASGSSKSSYEQYF. In DNA, the CDR3 is TGTGCCAGCGGAAGCTCTAAGAGCTCCTACGAGCAGTACTTC.

V usage is TRBV27 and J usage is TRBJ1-2; 7 bases align to TRBD1. Germline V lookup: CDR1 MNHEY, CDR2 SMNVEV (reference sequence). This CDR3 region has 18 residues. The V gene end was trimmed by 4 bases and the J gene end by 0 bases; junction bases not matched to a gene: 14. CDR3 region: CASSSFHRQGQANYGYTF. CDR3 DNA: TGTGCCAGCAGTTCATTTCACCGACAGGGTCAAGCTAACTATGGCTACACCTTC.

The chain links TRBV19 to TRBJ2-3, with 11 bases identical to TRBD2. Germline V gene sequence: CDR1 LNHDA, CDR2 SQIVND (reference sequence). The length of the CDR3 is 16 residues. V lost 4 bases and J lost 9; bases outside the gene matches: 12. The CDR3 sequence: CASSTHKTSGVDTQYF. CDR3 in DNA: TGTGCCAGTAGTACCCACAAGACTAGCGGGGTCGACACGCAGTATTTT.

The chain carries TRBV6-5 and TRBJ2-2; 7 positions match TRBD1. With 4 bases clipped from V and 0 bases from J, the junction kept 2 bases outside the gene matches. Germline V lookup: CDR1 MNHEY, CDR2 SVGAGI. The CDR3 is made up of 15 amino acids. Written as DNA, the CDR3 is TGTGCCAGCAGTTGGGACAGACCGAACACCGGGGAGCTGTTTTTT. This codes for CASSWDRPNTGELFF.

This chain connects TRBV7-2 to TRBJ1-3; D is unresolved. CDR3 length: 12 amino acids. The germline CDR1 and CDR2 sequences are SGHTA and FQGNSA. Deletions cut 5 bases from V and 1 base from J, with 3 bases between. The CDR3 sequence: CASSRSGNTIYF. The CDR3 DNA reads TGTGCCAGCAGCCGATCTGGAAACACCATATATTTT.

The chain couples TRBV7-2 to TRBJ2-2; D ambiguous. CDR1 is SGHTA and CDR2 is FQGNSA in the germline V gene. CDR3 length: 16 amino acids. The V end was cut by 1 base, the J end by 2 bases, with 11 bases between. DNA of the CDR3: TGTGCCAGCAGCTTAGAATATACTCTTAACACCGGGGAGCTGTTTTTT. This codes for CASSLEYTLNTGELFF.

This sequence joins TRBV27 and TRBJ2-3, with TRBD1 matching over 9 bases. CDR3 size: 15 residues. Germline V gives CDR1 MNHEY, CDR2 SMNVEV (reference sequence). J was trimmed by 10 bases and V by 2 bases; bases with no gene match: 10. For the CDR3, the DNA is TGTGCCAGCAGTTTAGGGTCGGGACAGGGATACGCGCAGTATTTT. Protein: CASSLGSGQGYAQYF.

The chain employs TRBV7-9 and TRBJ2-7; no firm D call. V lost 1 base, J lost 6 bases, and 10 bases lay in between. Germline lookup yields CDR1 SEHNR and CDR2 FQNEAQ (reference sequence). CDR3 length: 13 amino acids. The CDR3 sequence is CASSLERTREQYF. CDR3 sequence (DNA): TGTGCCAGCAGCTTAGAACGGACCCGCGAGCAGTACTTC.

About this clone itself: Given a much more abundant clone one base away, this may be a read error. The rearrangement links TRBV28 to TRBJ2-1; TRBD2 matches at 14 bases. This CDR3 comprises 15 residues. Looked up from germline, CDR1 is MDHEN and CDR2 is SYDVKM. The V gene end was trimmed by 2 bases and the J gene end by 6 bases; junction bases not matched to a gene: 0. Here the CDR3 reads CASSLGTSGSNEQFF. The CDR3 bases are TGTGCCAGCAGTTTAGGGACTAGCGGGAGCAATGAGCAGTTCTTC.

This clone was seen only a few times. This chain connects TRBV7-3 to TRBJ2-1, with TRBD2 identical over 7 bases. The ends lost 5 bases at V and 4 bases at J; junction bases unmatched: 2. Germline CDR1 is SGHTA and CDR2 is FQGTGA. The CDR3 runs 13 residues. CDR3 bases: TGTGCCAGCAGCGCTAGCGGATACAATGAGCAGTTCTTC. This encodes CASSASGYNEQFF.

The chain is built from TRBV30 and TRBJ1-2; 8 nucleotides line up with TRBD1. J was trimmed by 4 bases and V by 0 bases; bases with no gene match: 10. The CDR3 totals 16 residues. The V gene's germline CDR1 is GTSNPN and CDR2 SVGIG (reference sequence). The chain's CDR3 is CAWSVKGTGGGYGYTF. In DNA, the CDR3 is TGTGCCTGGAGTGTAAAGGGAACAGGGGGGGGCTATGGCTACACCTTC.

V is TRBV9 and J is TRBJ2-2, with 8 bases lining up with TRBD2. J gave up 3 bases and V 6 bases, and 10 bases lay outside the gene matches. From germline, CDR1 is SGDLS and CDR2 YYNGEE. The CDR3 is 16 amino acids. Here the CDR3 DNA reads TGTGCCAGCACCCCGGGGGGGGGCTACTACACCGGGGAGCTGTTTTTT. Protein sequence: CASTPGGGYYTGELFF.

The chain uses TRBV6-5 and TRBJ2-7; TRBD1 matches 9 bases. This CDR3 comprises 15 residues. Germline assignment: CDR1 MNHEY and CDR2 SVGAGI. V gave up 0 bases and J gave up 3 bases; unmatched junction bases: 3. The CDR3 bases are TGTGCCAGCAGTTACTCCGGGACAGGGCGCTACGAGCAGTACTTC. Protein: CASSYSGTGRYEQYF.

The chain uses TRBV29-1 and TRBJ2-5, with D unresolved. CDR3 length: 14 residues. Between the trimmed V and J ends, which lost 4 bases and 1 base, there was a span of 13 bases. The germline gives CDR1 SQVTM, CDR2 ANQGSEA. This CDR3 is CSVGFLRLQETQYF. In DNA, the CDR3 is TGCAGCGTTGGGTTTCTTCGACTCCAAGAGACCCAGTACTTC.

This clone occurred a few times. The V and J genes are TRBV5-1 and TRBJ1-1; 8 bases fit TRBD1. Trimming removed 2 bases from V and 6 bases from J; junction bases left unmatched: 6. The CDR3 totals 14 residues. Germline V gene data show CDR1 as SGHRS and CDR2 as YFSETQ. The CDR3 loop is CASSLDRGGAEAFF. The DNA of the CDR3 is TGCGCCAGCAGCTTAGACAGGGGTGGGGCTGAAGCTTTCTTT.

This clone was observed a handful of times. In DNA form, the CDR3 reads TGTGCCAGCAGCCCGGGCAGGGCCGATGAGCAGTTCTTC. Amino acid sequence: CASSPGRADEQFF. The gene calls are TRBV5-4 and TRBJ2-1, with TRBD1 as a possible D gene (5 bases). Germline V CDR1 and CDR2: SGHNT, YYREEE (reference sequence). Trimming stripped 4 bases from V and 8 bases from J, with 13 bases between. The CDR3 is 13 residues long.

Comment on this clone: This CDR3 is also generated by other DNA sequences in the sample. CDR3 loop: CASSSLSSYEQYF. Here the CDR3 DNA reads TGTGCCAGCAGTTCGTTGAGCTCCTACGAGCAGTACTTC. V usage is TRBV28 and J usage is TRBJ2-7; no reliable D call. This CDR3 contains 13 residues. The germline gives CDR1 MDHEN, CDR2 SYDVKM. Deletions cut 4 bases from V and 0 bases from J, with 7 bases between.

The rearrangement uses TRBV5-6 and TRBJ2-7; D remains ambiguous. CDR3 length: 14 residues. CDR1 SGHDT and CDR2 YYEEEE come from the germline V gene. The V and J ends lost 0 bases and 2 bases respectively, with 9 bases between them. The CDR3 sequence is CASSLALAAYEQYF. The CDR3 region has the DNA TGTGCCAGCAGCTTGGCCCTCGCGGCCTACGAGCAGTACTTC.

This clone was seen more than once but under ten times. V and J are TRBV7-3 and TRBJ1-1; D is possibly TRBD1 (5 bases). Trimming took 3 bases from V and 4 from J, leaving 15 bases between them. Per the germline V gene, CDR1 is SGHTA and CDR2 is FQGTGA. The CDR3 is 15 amino acids. The CDR3 DNA is TGTGCCAGCAGCTTGGGGACTGGTGGATCCACTGAAGCTTTCTTT. This gives the protein CASSLGTGGSTEAFF.

The chain joins TRBV7-9 to TRBJ2-7, with a weak D call TRBD1 (6 bases). The ends were cut back, 0 bases at V and 5 bases at J, with 8 bases in the middle. Looked up from germline, CDR1 is SEHNR and CDR2 is FQNEAQ (reference sequence). The CDR3 contains 13 residues. As DNA, the CDR3 is TGTGCCAGCAGCTTAGCGGCAGGGGACGAGCAGTACTTC. This encodes CASSLAAGDEQYF.